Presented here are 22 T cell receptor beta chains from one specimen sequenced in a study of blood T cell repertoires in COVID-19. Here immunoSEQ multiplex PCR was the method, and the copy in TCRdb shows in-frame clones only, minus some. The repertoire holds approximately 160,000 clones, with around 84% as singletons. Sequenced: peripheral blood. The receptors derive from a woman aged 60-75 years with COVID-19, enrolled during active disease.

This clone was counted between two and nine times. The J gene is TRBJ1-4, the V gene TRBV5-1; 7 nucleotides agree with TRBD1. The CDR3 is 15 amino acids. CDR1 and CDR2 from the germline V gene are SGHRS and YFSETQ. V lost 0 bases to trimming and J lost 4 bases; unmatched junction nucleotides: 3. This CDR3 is CASSLGWDSNEKLFF. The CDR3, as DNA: TGCGCCAGCAGCTTGGGGTGGGACAGTAATGAAAAACTGTTTTTT. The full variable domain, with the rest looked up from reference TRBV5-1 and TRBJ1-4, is KAGVTQTPRYLIKTRGQQVTLSCSPISGHRSVSWYQQTPGQGLQFLFEYFSETQRNKGNFPGRFSGRQFSNSRSEMNVSTLELGDSALYLCASSLGWDSNEKLFFGSGTQLSVL.

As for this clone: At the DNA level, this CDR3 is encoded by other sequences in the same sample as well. CDR3 sequence reads: CASSRDRAYEQYF. In DNA, the CDR3 is TGTGCCAGTAGTCGGGACAGGGCCTACGAGCAGTACTTC. The V and J genes are TRBV19 and TRBJ2-7; 9 bases are shared with TRBD1. CDR3 length: 13 residues. Germline loops: CDR1 LNHDA, CDR2 SQIVND (reference sequence). V shed 5 bases, J shed 2 bases, and the junction held 1 base outside the gene matches.

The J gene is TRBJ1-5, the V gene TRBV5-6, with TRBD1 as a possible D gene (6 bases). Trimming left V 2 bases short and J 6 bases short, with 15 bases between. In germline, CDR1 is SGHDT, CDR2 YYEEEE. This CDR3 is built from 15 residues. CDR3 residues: CASSFRTANVQPQHF. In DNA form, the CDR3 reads TGTGCCAGCAGCTTCCGGACAGCGAATGTTCAGCCCCAGCATTTT. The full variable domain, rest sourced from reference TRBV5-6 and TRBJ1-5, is DAGVTQSPTHLIKTRGQQVTLRCSPKSGHDTVSWYQQALGQGPQFIFQYYEEEERQRGNFPDRFSGHQFPNYSSELNVNALLLGDSALYLCASSFRTANVQPQHFGDGTRLSIL.

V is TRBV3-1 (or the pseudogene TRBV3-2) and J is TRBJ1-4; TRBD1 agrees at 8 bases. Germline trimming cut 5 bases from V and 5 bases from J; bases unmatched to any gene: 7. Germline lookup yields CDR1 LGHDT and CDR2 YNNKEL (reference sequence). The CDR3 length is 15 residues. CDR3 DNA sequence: TGTGCCAGCAGCTCCAGACAGGGGAGGAATGAAAAACTGTTTTTT. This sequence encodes CASSSRQGRNEKLFF.

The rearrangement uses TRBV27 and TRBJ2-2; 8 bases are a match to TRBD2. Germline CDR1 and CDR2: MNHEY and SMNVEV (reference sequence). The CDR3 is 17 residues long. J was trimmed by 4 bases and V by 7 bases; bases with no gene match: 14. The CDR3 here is CASTAQRGGRTTGELFF. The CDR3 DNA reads TGTGCCAGCACCGCCCAACGGGGGGGCCGTACCACCGGGGAGCTGTTTTTT.

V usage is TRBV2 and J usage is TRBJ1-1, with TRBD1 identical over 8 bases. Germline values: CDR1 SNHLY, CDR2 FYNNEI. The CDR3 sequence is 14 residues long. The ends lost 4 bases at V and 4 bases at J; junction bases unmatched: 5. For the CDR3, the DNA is TGTGCCAGCAGTGTGAGACAGGGGAGCACTGAAGCTTTCTTT. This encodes CASSVRQGSTEAFF.

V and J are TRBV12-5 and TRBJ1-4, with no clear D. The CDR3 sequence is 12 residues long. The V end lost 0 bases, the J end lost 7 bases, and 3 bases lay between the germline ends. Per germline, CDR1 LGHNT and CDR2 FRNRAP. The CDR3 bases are TGTGCTAGTGGTTTGGTACTTGAAAAACTGTTTTTT. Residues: CASGLVLEKLFF. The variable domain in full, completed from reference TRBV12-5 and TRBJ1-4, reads DARVTQTPRHKVTEMGQEVTMRCQPILGHNTVFWYRQTMMQGLELLAYFRNRAPLDDSGMPKDRFSAEMPDATLATLKIQPSEPRDSAVYFCASGLVLEKLFFGSGTQLSVL.

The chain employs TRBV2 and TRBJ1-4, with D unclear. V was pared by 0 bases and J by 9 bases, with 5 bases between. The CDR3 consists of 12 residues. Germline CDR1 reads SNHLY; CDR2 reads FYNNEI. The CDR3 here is CASSEARKKLFF. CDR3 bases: TGTGCCAGCAGTGAAGCGCGGAAAAAACTGTTTTTT.

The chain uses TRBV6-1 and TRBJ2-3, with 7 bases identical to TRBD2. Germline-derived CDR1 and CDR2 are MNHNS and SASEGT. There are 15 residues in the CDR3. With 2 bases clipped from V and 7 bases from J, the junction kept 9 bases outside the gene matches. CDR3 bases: TGTGCCAGCAGTGAATCTCGGCTAGCGGCCTATACGCAGTATTTT. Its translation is CASSESRLAAYTQYF.

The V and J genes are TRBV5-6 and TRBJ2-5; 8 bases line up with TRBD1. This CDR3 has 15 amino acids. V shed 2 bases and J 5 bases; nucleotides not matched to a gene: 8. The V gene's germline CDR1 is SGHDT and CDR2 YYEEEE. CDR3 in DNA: TGTGCCAGCAGCTTTTTTCCGGACAGGGCCGAGACCCAGTACTTC. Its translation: CASSFFPDRAETQYF.

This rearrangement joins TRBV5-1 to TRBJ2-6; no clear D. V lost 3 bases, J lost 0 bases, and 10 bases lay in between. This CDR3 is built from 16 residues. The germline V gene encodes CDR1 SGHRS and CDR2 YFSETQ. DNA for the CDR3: TGCGCCAGCAGCTCCGAACTATTCTCTGGGGCCAACGTCCTGACTTTC. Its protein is CASSSELFSGANVLTF.

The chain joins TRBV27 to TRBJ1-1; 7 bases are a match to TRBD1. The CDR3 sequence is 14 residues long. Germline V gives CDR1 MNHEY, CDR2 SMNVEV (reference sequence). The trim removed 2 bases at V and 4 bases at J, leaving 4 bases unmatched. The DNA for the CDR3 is TGTGCCAGCAGTTTAAGAGGGGGCGGCACTGAAGCTTTCTTT. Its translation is CASSLRGGGTEAFF.

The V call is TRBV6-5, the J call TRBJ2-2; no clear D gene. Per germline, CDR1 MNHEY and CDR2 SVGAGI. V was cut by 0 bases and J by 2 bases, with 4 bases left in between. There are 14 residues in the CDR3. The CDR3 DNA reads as TGTGCCAGCAGTTACTCCCTTAACACCGGGGAGCTGTTTTTT. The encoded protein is CASSYSLNTGELFF.

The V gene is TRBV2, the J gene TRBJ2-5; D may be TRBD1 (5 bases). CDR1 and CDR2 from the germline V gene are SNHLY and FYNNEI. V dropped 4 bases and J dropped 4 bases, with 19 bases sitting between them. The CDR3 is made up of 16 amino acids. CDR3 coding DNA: TGTGCCAGCAGTGGGATGAAGGCCCAGGGTAGAGAGACCCAGTACTTC. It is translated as CASSGMKAQGRETQYF.

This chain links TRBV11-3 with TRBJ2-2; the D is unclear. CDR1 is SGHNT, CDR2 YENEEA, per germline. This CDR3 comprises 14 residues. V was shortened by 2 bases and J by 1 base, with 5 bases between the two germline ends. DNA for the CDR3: TGTGCCAGCAGCTTACAGGAGAACACCGGGGAGCTGTTTTTT. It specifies CASSLQENTGELFF.

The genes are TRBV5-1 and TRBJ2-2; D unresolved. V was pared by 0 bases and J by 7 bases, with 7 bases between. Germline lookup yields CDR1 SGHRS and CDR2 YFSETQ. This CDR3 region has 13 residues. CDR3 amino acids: CASSLDIGGELFF. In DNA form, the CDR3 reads TGCGCCAGCAGCTTGGATATCGGCGGGGAGCTGTTTTTT. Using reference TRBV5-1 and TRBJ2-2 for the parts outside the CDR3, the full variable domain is KAGVTQTPRYLIKTRGQQVTLSCSPISGHRSVSWYQQTPGQGLQFLFEYFSETQRNKGNFPGRFSGRQFSNSRSEMNVSTLELGDSALYLCASSLDIGGELFFGEGSRLTVL.

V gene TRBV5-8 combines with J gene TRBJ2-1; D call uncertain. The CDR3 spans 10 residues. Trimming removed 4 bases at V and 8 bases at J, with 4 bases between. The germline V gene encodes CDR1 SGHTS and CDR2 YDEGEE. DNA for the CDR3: TGTGCCAGCAGCGACTATGAGCAGTTCTTC. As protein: CASSDYEQFF.

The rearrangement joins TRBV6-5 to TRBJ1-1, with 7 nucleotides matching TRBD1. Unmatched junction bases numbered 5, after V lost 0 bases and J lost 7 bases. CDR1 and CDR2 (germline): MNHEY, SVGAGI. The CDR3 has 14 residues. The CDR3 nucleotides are TGTGCCAGCAGTTACTCGACAGGGTCGGATGAAGCTTTCTTT. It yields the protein CASSYSTGSDEAFF.

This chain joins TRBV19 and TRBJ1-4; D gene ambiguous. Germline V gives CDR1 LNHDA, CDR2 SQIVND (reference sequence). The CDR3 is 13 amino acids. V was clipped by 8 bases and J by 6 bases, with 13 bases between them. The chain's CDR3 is CASRAAGYEKLFF. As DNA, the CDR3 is TGTGCCAGTCGGGCCGCGGGTTATGAAAAACTGTTTTTT.

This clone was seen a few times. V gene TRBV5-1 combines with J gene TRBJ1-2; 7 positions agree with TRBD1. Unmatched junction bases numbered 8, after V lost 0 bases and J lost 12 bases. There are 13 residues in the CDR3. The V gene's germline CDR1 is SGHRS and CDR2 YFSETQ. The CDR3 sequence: CASSLELEGANTF. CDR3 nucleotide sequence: TGCGCCAGCAGCTTGGAGCTAGAGGGGGCCAACACCTTC.

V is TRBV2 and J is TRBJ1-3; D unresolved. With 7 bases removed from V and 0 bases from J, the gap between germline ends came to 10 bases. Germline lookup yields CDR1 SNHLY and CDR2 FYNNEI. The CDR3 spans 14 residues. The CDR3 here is CASKEDHSGNTIYF. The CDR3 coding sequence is TGTGCCAGCAAAGAGGATCACTCTGGAAACACCATATATTTT.

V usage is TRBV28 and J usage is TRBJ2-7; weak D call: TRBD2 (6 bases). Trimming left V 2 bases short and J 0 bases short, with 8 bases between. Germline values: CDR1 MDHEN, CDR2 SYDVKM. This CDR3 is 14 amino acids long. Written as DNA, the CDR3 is TGTGCCAGCAGTTTAGAGCGGGCCTCCTACGAGCAGTACTTC. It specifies CASSLERASYEQYF.